The text below deals with one T cell receptor beta chain. There is no known antigen for this receptor. Base qualities are not provided; no much larger clone lies one nucleotide away. The entry originates in a study of shared clonotypes between healthy human individuals (dated by TCRdb to 2019 to 2021). Regarding the research as a whole: The cohort included three men and a couple of women between 18 and 49 years of age. Per donor, leukapheresis produced somewhere between about 0.9 and 10 billion PBMCs. To estimate repertoire size and how much clonotypes are shared between individuals, the study performed deep sequencing of blood TCR repertoires from a handful of healthy adults. To increase sequencing depth and limit assay-specific biases, different laboratories used diverse techniques to prepare libraries and sequence TCR repertoires. Overall study results and their limits: The genetic and exposure-history diversity represented was limited by the small number of donors. Sampling was restricted to blood, and TCR repertoires in tissue are likely to differ from TCR repertoires in blood. Based on pairwise subsampling, the degree of clonotype sharing among donors was expected to be affected by sequencing depth.

The donors were healthy, HIV-negative adults who had no recently reported acute infections or vaccinations. Every donor was a Caucasian adult residing in Nashville, Tennessee, USA. For unsorted samples, tens of millions of PBMCs were counted and genomic DNA was extracted with the QIAamp DNA Blood Mini kit. Blood was collected by leukapheresis, and PBMCs were isolated by Ficoll-Histopaque density gradient centrifugation and then cryopreserved in liquid nitrogen vapor phase. TCR CDR3 regions were amplified from genomic DNA by multiplex PCR using the deep immunoSEQ assay. For each cell subset, the extracted genomic DNA was distributed evenly across all wells of several immunoSEQ 96-well plates, and each plate served as one replicate. Each replicate PCR for unsorted PBMC received approximately 300 ng genomic DNA, equal to tens of thousands of T cell genomes. Unsorted PBMC genomic DNA was sequenced across ten immunoSEQ deep assay plates. Purified libraries were measured with a Qubit 3.0 fluorometer, size-checked on a Bioanalyzer 2100, and measured again with the KAPA Library Quantification kit. Every immunoSEQ 96-well plate was sequenced on a separate single-read 150-cycle Illumina NextSeq 550 flow cell. The source study handled its data this way. Because only junctional sequences without quality scores were contained in the immunoSEQ output, filtering matching that applied to full-length reads could not be performed. Sequences were annotated with PyIR, a Python wrapper for IgBLAST v1.9, using IMGT germline references to assign V/J genes and CDR3. Any read was removed if the V/J assignment was weak (E-value above 1e-6), the CDR3 was missing, or the read contained stop codons, out-of-frame junctions, or ambiguous translated residues. V3J clonotypes were defined by identical inferred V gene, J gene, and CDR3 amino acid sequence. Percentage overlap between repertoires was computed as shared unique clonotypes divided by the size of the smaller repertoire. Richness of each repertoire was evaluated using RTK rarefaction, the Chao1 estimator, and Recon v2.1 estimates of unobserved clonotypes. TCRdb took this table from immuneACCESS and kept in-frame rearrangements with V and J called. Such tables lack part of the clones; where checked against another copy, unresolved V genes explain under half of the gap, and the rest is unexplained. V and J calls and clone size are given by that table; D and trimming were obtained from the DNA. Present in this sample are around 500,000 clones, roughly 80% of which were seen just once. 10% to 15% of the sample goes to the ten largest clones.

A distance of 20 bases separates the germline ends of V and J, which lose 4 bases and 4 bases respectively. The CDR3 holds 16 amino acids from the cysteine to the phenylalanine. Only the CDR3 DNA stays, 48 bases, in frame from base 1. CDR1 is given as SGDLS and CDR2 as YYNGEE, both from the germline V gene. This chain is built from TRBV9 and TRBJ2-5; TRBD2 is a possible D gene, resting on 6 matching bases. The sequence was collected from a woman in her thirties or forties in good health. Some clones in this sample may be carry-over from other donors' samples. Source material: PBMCs. The DNA sequence is TGTGCCAGCAGCTTCACCCCCGGAGGGAGGAGAGAGACCCAGTACTTC. It specifies CASSFTPGGRRETQYF.